One and the same sample provided the 12 T cell receptor beta chains below, sequenced in a study of T cells in Graves' hyperthyroidism and ophthalmopathy. Amplification of TCR beta CDR3 regions used RNA as the template. Researchers ran a first-round RT-PCR on the TCR CDR3 using the HTBI primer set. MiXCR, run by TCRdb on the multiplex PCR reads, gives a single entry per CDR3 protein. Among nearly 600,000 distinct CDR3 sequences listed, approximately 14% were seen once. The sequenced sample consisted of blood. These receptors all stem from a woman between 25 and 40 years old with Graves' hyperthyroidism that later progressed to Graves' ophthalmopathy.

This clonotype was detected once. V gene TRBV28 combines with J gene TRBJ2-1; D may be TRBD1 or TRBD2 (5 bases each). Germline lookup yields CDR1 MDHEN and CDR2 SYDVKM. With 6 bases removed from V and 4 bases from J, the gap between germline ends came to 13 bases. The CDR3 has 14 residues. CDR3 DNA: TGTGCCAGCAGCACCCGAGGGGTATACAATGAGCAGTTCTTC. Amino acids: CASSTRGVYNEQFF.

This clonotype was found many times. The chain links TRBV6-2 or TRBV6-3 to TRBJ2-1; no reliable D call. With 8 bases removed from V and 0 bases from J, the gap between germline ends came to 14 bases. The CDR3 runs to 15 residues. CDR1 and CDR2 from the germline V gene are MNHEY and SVGEGT. The CDR3 reads CASARTRSSYNEQFF. CDR3 sequence (DNA): TGTGCCAGCGCACGGACCAGGAGCTCCTACAATGAGCAGTTCTTC.

This clonotype was recorded at least ten times. J is TRBJ2-3 and V is TRBV2; 13 nucleotides match TRBD2. V shed 6 bases and J 3 bases; nucleotides not matched to a gene: 6. The germline CDR1 and CDR2 sequences are SNHLY and FYNNEI. The CDR3 contains 16 residues. CDR3: CASSPGTSGITDTQYF. The DNA of the CDR3 is TGTGCCAGCAGCCCCGGGACTAGCGGGATTACAGATACGCAGTATTTT.

This clonotype was counted at least ten times. V usage is TRBV7-2 and J usage is TRBJ2-3; 9 bases map to TRBD1. Unmatched junction bases numbered 9, after V lost 2 bases and J lost 3 bases. Germline CDR1 and CDR2: SGHTA and FQGNSA. The CDR3 consists of 17 residues. CDR3 region: CASSLRRDRVGTDTQYF. The CDR3 DNA is TGTGCCAGCAGCTTAAGGCGGGACAGGGTAGGAACAGATACGCAGTATTTT.

In this sample, this clonotype turned up many times. The rearrangement joins TRBV7-2 to TRBJ1-3; D remains unclear. V was pared by 1 base and J by 0 bases, with 7 bases between. Germline values: CDR1 SGHTA, CDR2 FQGNSA. This CDR3 spans 15 amino acids. CDR3 amino acids: CASSLEPGSGNTIYF. The CDR3 nucleotides read TGTGCCAGCAGCTTAGAACCAGGCTCTGGAAACACCATATATTTT.

This clonotype was recorded at least ten times. This rearrangement joins TRBV12-3 or TRBV12-4 to TRBJ2-7, with 9 bases identical to TRBD1. The CDR3 is 15 amino acids. The V segment lost 4 bases and the J segment 6 bases; nucleotides outside the gene matches: 10. CDR3 sequence reads: CASSSGGTGKGEQYF. The CDR3 nucleotides read TGTGCCAGCAGTTCCGGAGGGACAGGGAAAGGCGAGCAGTACTTC.

This clonotype came up a few times. The rearrangement links TRBV19 to TRBJ2-1, with TRBD2 matching 11 bases. The J segment lost 10 bases and the V segment lost 7 bases, leaving 12 bases of the junction unmatched. The CDR3 is made up of 15 amino acids. In germline, CDR1 is LNHDA, CDR2 SQIVND (reference sequence). The CDR3 here is CASKGVTSGKDEQFF. Here the CDR3 DNA reads TGTGCCAGTAAAGGAGTGACTAGCGGGAAGGACGAGCAGTTCTTC. The full variable domain, rest sourced from reference TRBV19 and TRBJ2-1, is DGGITQSPKYLFRKEGQNVTLSCEQNLNHDAMYWYRQDPGQGLRLIYYSQIVNDFQKGDIAEGYSVSREKKESFPLTVTSAQKNPTAFYLCASKGVTSGKDEQFFGPGTRLTVL.

This clonotype was found many times. CDR3 protein: CASSLDGTNTNTEAFF. CDR3 bases: TGCGCCAGCAGCCTGGACGGGACAAACACGAACACTGAAGCTTTCTTT. V gene TRBV5-1 combines with J gene TRBJ1-1, with TRBD1 as a possible D gene (6 bases). V was shortened by 4 bases and J by 1 base, with 17 bases between the two germline ends. The germline V gene encodes CDR1 SGHRS and CDR2 YFSETQ. There are 16 residues in the CDR3.

This clonotype was seen ten or more times. This chain links TRBV27 with TRBJ1-5, with TRBD1 matching over 7 bases. V gave up 6 bases and J gave up 4 bases; unmatched junction bases: 6. The germline CDR1 and CDR2 sequences are MNHEY and SMNVEV (reference sequence). The CDR3 has 14 amino acids. CDR3 sequence (DNA): TGTGCCAGCAGAAGTCAGGGGGTTAATCAGCCCCAGCATTTT. This gives the protein CASRSQGVNQPQHF.

There are a few counts of this clonotype. The CDR3 sequence is CASRHVPGHSYEQYF. CDR3 bases: TGTGCCAGCAGACACGTACCCGGACATTCCTACGAGCAGTACTTC. V usage is TRBV6-1 and J usage is TRBJ2-7, with D tentatively TRBD1 (5 bases). Trimming removed 6 bases from V and 1 base from J, with 16 bases in between. The CDR3 extends over 15 amino acids. Germline lookup yields CDR1 MNHNS and CDR2 SASEGT.

CDR3 DNA sequence: TGCAGTGCTAGATCTGACGGGGGGGAGGGTGGCTACACCTTC. It codes for CSARSDGGEGGYTF. The chain is built from TRBV20-1 and TRBJ1-2, with D maybe TRBD1 (5 bases). V was trimmed by 2 bases and J by 7 bases, leaving 17 bases between them. The CDR3 length is 14 residues. Germline CDR1 DFQATT, CDR2 SNEGSKA (reference sequence).

This clonotype was seen just once. The chain is built from TRBV4-1 and TRBJ2-3, with D possibly matching TRBD2 (5 bases). Trimming removed 2 bases at V and 3 bases at J, with 21 bases between. The CDR3 loop spans 18 amino acids. Germline CDR1 reads MGHRA; CDR2 reads YSYEKL. The CDR3 DNA is TGCGCCAGCAGCCAACTCCCAGTACTAGACCCCAGTACAGATACGCAGTATTTT. Translated: CASSQLPVLDPSTDTQYF.